One sample yielded the 23 T cell receptor beta chains listed below, sequenced in a study of vaccination effects on CD4 cells after COVID-19. For these TCRs, the target antigens are not known. The data were produced by immunoSEQ multiplex PCR, yet TCRdb's version contains in-frame clones alone and is incomplete. The sample has 50,000 to 65,000 clones, roughly four fifths seen once. Peptide-pool stimulation followed by sequencing identified expanded antigen-specific CD4+ clonotypes in the ViraFEST assay. Around day 10 of culture, CD4+ T cells were separated out. The sequencing used CD4+ T cells from PBMCs cultured with HCoV-229E spike peptides, collected before COVID-19 vaccination. All receptors derive from a human donor who received a COVID-19 vaccine.

The chain couples TRBV7-3 to TRBJ2-2, with 7 positions matching TRBD2. Germline assignment: CDR1 SGHTA and CDR2 FQGTGA. This CDR3 region has 15 residues. The trim removed 6 bases at V and 1 base at J, leaving 5 bases unmatched. The chain's CDR3 is CASRRGGGNTGELFF. CDR3 DNA: TGTGCCAGCAGACGAGGCGGGGGGAACACCGGGGAGCTGTTTTTT.

This clone appeared once. The chain uses TRBV5-1 and TRBJ1-2; a weak D match, TRBD1 (5 bases). Germline V gene sequence: CDR1 SGHRS, CDR2 YFSETQ. V gave up 0 bases and J gave up 3 bases, with 9 bases separating them. The CDR3 has 14 residues. The CDR3 protein is CASSLAGEDYGYTF. The CDR3 DNA is TGCGCCAGCAGCTTGGCGGGGGAAGACTATGGCTACACCTTC.

The V gene is TRBV2, the J gene TRBJ2-3; no clear D. Germline CDR1 is SNHLY and CDR2 is FYNNEI. This CDR3 has 15 residues. V lost 0 bases, J lost 1 base, and 8 bases lay in between. The CDR3 is CASSEAGLGTDTQYF. CDR3 nucleotides: TGTGCCAGCAGTGAAGCAGGGCTAGGCACAGATACGCAGTATTTT.

The chain joins TRBV28 to TRBJ1-2; 9 bases are a match to TRBD1. The CDR3 loop spans 16 amino acids. V lost 4 bases and J lost 4; bases outside the gene matches: 10. Germline CDR1 is MDHEN and CDR2 is SYDVKM. DNA for the CDR3: TGTGCCAGCAGTTCCCCCGGGGGGACAGGGACCTATGGCTACACCTTC. Translated, it gives CASSSPGGTGTYGYTF.

The chain has TRBV28 and TRBJ2-5; TRBD2 matches at 10 bases. V dropped 6 bases and J dropped 5; count of bases not matched to a gene: 9. The germline gives CDR1 MDHEN, CDR2 SYDVKM. The CDR3 is made up of 15 amino acids. The CDR3 loop reads CASSLRGLASETQYF. CDR3 sequence (DNA): TGTGCCAGCAGCCTGAGGGGACTAGCGAGTGAGACCCAGTACTTC.

The count of this clone is one. The chain is built from TRBV6-6 and TRBJ1-1; the D gene is possibly TRBD1 (5 bases). CDR1 and CDR2 from the germline V gene are MNHNY and SVGAGI (reference sequence). The germline V and J ends were trimmed by 6 bases and 8 bases, with 13 bases remaining between them. This CDR3 is built from 12 residues. CDR3 in amino acids: CASRDATDEAFF. DNA for the CDR3: TGTGCCAGCAGGGACGCGACAGACGAAGCTTTCTTT.

V gene TRBV27 combines with J gene TRBJ2-1, with TRBD1 identical over 7 bases. Germline values: CDR1 MNHEY, CDR2 SMNVEV (reference sequence). The ends lost 0 bases at V and 4 bases at J; junction bases unmatched: 6. This CDR3 is built from 16 residues. The CDR3 nucleotides read TGTGCCAGCAGTTTATCGCGGGCAGGGGGTTACAATGAGCAGTTCTTC. Protein product: CASSLSRAGGYNEQFF.

As regards this clone: This same CDR3 is encoded by further DNA sequences in the sample. V is TRBV10-3 and J is TRBJ1-1, with a possible D match to TRBD1 (5 bases). The CDR3 length is 13 residues. Trimming cost V 9 bases and J 1 base, with 12 bases left between them. CDR1 ENHRY and CDR2 SYGVKD come from the germline V gene. CDR3 sequence (DNA): TGTGCCATAAGCGGGACTGGGAACACTGAAGCTTTCTTT. The encoded protein is CAISGTGNTEAFF.

V gene TRBV6-5 combines with J gene TRBJ1-2; TRBD1 matches at 7 bases. The CDR3 is 15 residues long. V lost 1 base to trimming and J lost 4 bases; unmatched junction nucleotides: 6. CDR1 and CDR2 (germline): MNHEY, SVGAGI. This CDR3 reads CASSYWQGGGYGYTF. The CDR3 nucleotides read TGTGCCAGCAGTTACTGGCAGGGGGGGGGCTATGGCTACACCTTC.

The chain couples TRBV4-3 to TRBJ1-1, with D possibly matching TRBD1 (5 bases). The V end lost 1 base, the J end lost 0 bases, and 21 bases lay between the germline ends. From germline, CDR1 is LGHNA and CDR2 YSLEER. The CDR3 extends over 19 amino acids. The CDR3 is CASSQVLVFRGEMNTEAFF. The CDR3 nucleotides are TGCGCCAGCAGCCAAGTGTTAGTTTTCCGAGGGGAAATGAACACTGAAGCTTTCTTT.

The chain has TRBV12-3 or TRBV12-4 and TRBJ1-1; D is uncertain. The CDR3 runs 13 residues. V lost 3 bases to trimming and J lost 0 bases, with 5 bases between them. The DNA for the CDR3 is TGTGCCAGCAGTTTCAGTTTGAACACTGAAGCTTTCTTT. The encoded protein is CASSFSLNTEAFF.

V is TRBV6-1 and J is TRBJ1-1, with TRBD1 as a possible D gene (5 bases). Trimming pared 3 bases from V and 4 bases from J, leaving 18 bases between. This CDR3 is built from 16 residues. In germline, CDR1 is MNHNS, CDR2 SASEGT. CDR3 region: CASSDDPRRGGTEAFF. CDR3 nucleotide sequence: TGTGCCAGCAGTGATGACCCAAGACGGGGGGGCACTGAAGCTTTCTTT.

The rearrangement joins TRBV7-6 to TRBJ2-1, with 8 bases lining up with TRBD1. Germline assignment: CDR1 SGHVS and CDR2 FNYEAQ. The ends lost 0 bases at V and 3 bases at J; junction bases unmatched: 4. This CDR3 contains 16 residues. The CDR3 protein is CASSLARGTGYNEQFF. The DNA of the CDR3 is TGTGCCAGCAGCTTAGCTAGGGGGACAGGCTACAATGAGCAGTTCTTC.

The rearrangement joins TRBV5-1 to TRBJ1-1, with D unclear. In germline, CDR1 is SGHRS, CDR2 YFSETQ. Trimming left V 4 bases short and J 5 bases short, with 12 bases between. The CDR3 has 13 residues. The CDR3 spells CASSDQSRTEAFF. CDR3 in DNA: TGCGCCAGCAGCGACCAGAGTAGGACTGAAGCTTTCTTT.

This chain joins TRBV13 and TRBJ2-3; D is undetermined. V gave up 4 bases and J gave up 4 bases, with 9 bases separating them. The CDR3 spans 13 residues. Germline V gene data show CDR1 as PRHDT and CDR2 as FYEKMQ (reference sequence). The CDR3 loop reads CASSSIGADTQYF. The CDR3 bases are TGTGCCAGCAGCTCAATCGGAGCAGATACGCAGTATTTT. The full variable domain, its missing parts supplied by reference TRBV13 and TRBJ2-3, is AAGVIQSPRHLIKEKRETATLKCYPIPRHDTVYWYQQGPGQDPQFLISFYEKMQSDKGSIPDRFSAQQFSDYHSELNMSSLELGDSALYFCASSSIGADTQYFGPGTRLTVL.

The V call is TRBV28, the J call TRBJ1-5; D not resolved. Germline CDR1 reads MDHEN; CDR2 reads SYDVKM. The CDR3 length is 11 residues. The V gene lost 2 bases and the J gene lost 4 bases, with 0 bases spanning the gap. The CDR3 DNA reads TGTGCCAGCAGTTTAAATCAGCCCCAGCATTTT. Its protein product is CASSLNQPQHF.

This clone was recorded only once. The chain joins TRBV30 to TRBJ2-2; 11 bases are a match to TRBD1. V dropped 2 bases and J dropped 3; count of bases not matched to a gene: 2. This CDR3 comprises 15 residues. Germline loops: CDR1 GTSNPN, CDR2 SVGIG (reference sequence). The CDR3 is CAWSRGQGDTGELFF. Written as DNA, the CDR3 is TGTGCCTGGAGTAGGGGACAGGGGGACACCGGGGAGCTGTTTTTT.

The V gene is TRBV10-1, the J gene TRBJ2-1; 7 bases fit TRBD2. Unmatched junction bases numbered 5, after V lost 3 bases and J lost 9 bases. Germline assignment: CDR1 WNHNN and CDR2 SYGVQD (reference sequence). There are 13 residues in the CDR3. Written as DNA, the CDR3 is TGCGCCAGCAGTGAAAGGACGGGGGGTGAGCAGTTCTTC. This translates into CASSERTGGEQFF.

The chain combines TRBV9 with TRBJ2-3; D call uncertain. Trimming pared 2 bases from V and 5 bases from J, leaving 12 bases between. Looked up from germline, CDR1 is SGDLS and CDR2 is YYNGEE. The CDR3 is made up of 14 amino acids. CDR3 nucleotide sequence: TGTGCCAGCAGCGTCGGCCAAGTAGGAGATACGCAGTATTTT. It is translated as CASSVGQVGDTQYF. The whole variable domain, filled in from reference TRBV9 and TRBJ2-3, reads DSGVTQTPKHLITATGQRVTLRCSPRSGDLSVYWYQQSLDQGLQFLIQYYNGEERAKGNILERFSAQQFPDLHSELNLSSLELGDSALYFCASSVGQVGDTQYFGPGTRLTVL.

This rearrangement joins TRBV5-6 to TRBJ2-7; tentatively, D is TRBD1 (6 bases). The CDR3 totals 14 residues. Deletions cut 0 bases from V and 3 bases from J, with 10 bases between. The germline CDR1 and CDR2 sequences are SGHDT and YYEEEE. This CDR3 reads CASSLAGQLYEQYV. The DNA for the CDR3 is TGTGCCAGCAGCTTGGCGGGACAACTCTACGAGCAGTACGTC.

The V and J genes are TRBV6-6 and TRBJ2-2; 7 bases map to TRBD2. Germline CDR1 and CDR2: MNHNY and SVGAGI (reference sequence). V lost 1 base and J lost 3; bases outside the gene matches: 2. The CDR3 is 15 residues long. In nucleotides, the CDR3 is TGTGCCAGCAGTTACTGGGGACTATACACCGGGGAGCTGTTTTTT. Translation: CASSYWGLYTGELFF.

This chain connects TRBV30 to TRBJ2-5, with 9 bases lining up with TRBD1. The CDR3 sequence is 15 residues long. CDR1 GTSNPN and CDR2 SVGIG come from the germline V gene (reference sequence). J lost 4 bases, V lost 4 bases, and 10 bases had no gene match. The CDR3 DNA is TGTGCCTGGACCATGGGGACAGGGCCAGGAGAGACCCAGTACTTC. It is translated as CAWTMGTGPGETQYF.

V and J are TRBV18 and TRBJ1-1; tentative D call: TRBD1 (5 bases). CDR1 is KGHSH and CDR2 is LQKENI in the germline V gene. The CDR3 length is 13 residues. With 3 bases removed from V and 5 bases from J, the gap between germline ends came to 10 bases. CDR3 region: CASSPLGGTEAFF. Written as DNA, the CDR3 is TGTGCCAGCTCACCGCTCGGGGGAACTGAAGCTTTCTTT. The whole variable domain, filled in from reference TRBV18 and TRBJ1-1, reads NAGVMQNPRHLVRRRGQEARLRCSPMKGHSHVYWYRQLPEEGLKFMVYLQKENIIDESGMPKERFSAEFPKEGPSILRIQQVVRGDSAAYFCASSPLGGTEAFFGQGTRLTVV.